This T cell receptor beta chain came from a study of T-cell reconstitution after alpha-beta-depleted transplantation in children (dated by TCRdb to the mid-2010s). Notes on the research overall: Using TCR repertoire profiling, the study quantitatively followed how T-cell immune reconstitution unfolded in children after TCRalphabeta/CD19-depleted allogeneic hematopoietic cell transplantation.

V loses 4 bases, J loses 4 bases, and the germline ends lie 17 bases apart. The germline V gene yields MNHEY for CDR1 and SVGAGI for CDR2. The CDR3 starts with the cysteine, ends with the phenylalanine, and has 15 residues. Just the 45-base CDR3 DNA is kept, in frame starting at base 1. Libraries were constructed by PCR. The sequencer was an Illumina HiSeq 2500. TCR libraries were prepared with molecular barcoding, using unique molecular identifiers to normalize TCRbeta repertoire quantification. TCRdb itself trimmed the public reads at Q25 with fastp, ran MiXCR and retained productive beta chains. Each record represents a unique CDR3 protein, reported with the most common genes and DNA among its rows. A total of 200,000 to 250,000 distinct CDR3 sequences appear in this sample, approximately 10% of them only once. In total, the top ten clones hold 6.2% of the sample. There are a few counts of this clonotype. It lacks a known antigen. Per-base quality was not reported, and no clone a single base away is much larger than it.

This receptor chain uses TRBV6-5 and TRBJ2-7; TRBD1 might be the D gene, on 5 matching bases. The clonotype was recovered from a human donor who donated a stem cell graft to a child with acute lymphoblastic leukemia. The starting material was PBMCs from the stem cell graft donor, obtained from the stem cell graft. The DNA sequence is TGTGCCAGCAGTTTACAGGCGCCCCACCCTTACGAGCAGTACTTC. Translated, this gives CASSLQAPHPYEQYF.